Listed below are T cell receptor beta chains from one sample, sequenced in a study of T cells in Graves' hyperthyroidism and ophthalmopathy. TCRdb reprocessed the multiplex PCR reads with MiXCR, giving one entry per CDR3 protein. The data hold roughly 380,000 distinct CDR3 sequences, with roughly 19% observed a single time. Sequenced sample: blood. These receptors were collected from a woman younger than 35 with Graves' hyperthyroidism. Each CDR3 is given with its conserved first and last residue. Each record gives: clone size, V gene, J gene, D gene, CDR3 protein, CDR3 DNA. The D gene is left open where the match is weak. Size tells how often a clone was seen (once, few, many) or the class of an expanded clone, and some rows leave it out.

many	TRBV9	TRBJ1-2	TRBD1	CASSAGQGSYGYTF	TGTGCCAGCAGCGCTGGACAGGGGAGCTATGGCTACACCTTC
-	TRBV20-1	TRBJ2-7	-	CSALSGGPWSERYF	TGCAGTGCCCTATCCGGGGGCCCATGGAGCGAGCGGTACTTC
many	TRBV3-1	TRBJ1-1	-	CASSQADGSGAFF	TGTGCCAGCAGCCAAGCGGACGGTTCGGGTGCTTTCTTT
many	TRBV5-1	TRBJ1-1	-	CASSLLQGNTEAFF	TGCGCCAGCAGCTTACTTCAGGGGAACACTGAAGCTTTCTTT
many	TRBV12-3/TRBV12-4	TRBJ1-5	TRBD1	CASSPPGQGARQPQHF	TGTGCCAGCAGCCCTCCGGGACAGGGGGCACGACAGCCCCAGCATTTT
many	TRBV3-1	TRBJ2-5	-	CASSQAPAAETQYF	TGTGCCAGCAGCCAAGCCCCAGCAGCCGAGACCCAGTACTTC
many	TRBV20-1	TRBJ1-3	-	CSARVGSSGNTIYF	TGCAGTGCTAGGGTCGGGAGCTCTGGAAACACCATATATTTT
many	TRBV27	TRBJ1-2	-	CASSLDPLDYGYTF	TGTGCCAGCAGTTTAGATCCTCTGGACTATGGCTACACCTTC
many	TRBV11-2	TRBJ2-5	TRBD2	CASSLGGGLAVEETQYF	TGTGCCAGCAGCTTAGGGGGGGGACTAGCCGTAGAAGAGACCCAGTACTTC
many	TRBV12-3/TRBV12-4	TRBJ1-1	-	CASSLGWGEVDTEAFF	TGTGCCAGCAGTTTAGGATGGGGGGAGGTCGACACTGAAGCTTTCTTT
-	TRBV10-3	TRBJ2-7	TRBD2	CAISESRGGTYEQYF	TGTGCCATCAGTGAGTCCCGGGGAGGGACCTACGAGCAGTACTTC
many	TRBV6-1	TRBJ1-5	-	CASSPSLGRGFQPQHF	TGTGCCAGCAGCCCCTCTTTAGGTCGGGGTTTTCAGCCCCAGCATTTT
many	TRBV6-1	TRBJ1-2	-	CASSEGPDGYGYTF	TGTGCCAGCAGTGAAGGTCCGGACGGCTATGGCTACACCTTC
many	TRBV6-5	TRBJ1-2	TRBD1	CASSYSRDRGGYTF	TGTGCCAGCAGTTACAGCCGGGACAGAGGTGGCTACACCTTC
-	TRBV18	TRBJ1-5	-	CASSPSPGRNQPQHF	TGTGCCAGCTCACCATCCCCAGGGAGAAATCAGCCCCAGCATTTT
many	TRBV2	TRBJ2-5	-	CASRTKTQYF	TGTGCCAGCAGGACGAAGACCCAGTACTTC
many	TRBV7-9	TRBJ1-1	-	CASSLETGRTEAFF	TGTGCCAGCAGCTTAGAGACAGGAAGGACTGAAGCTTTCTTT
many	TRBV7-3	TRBJ1-1	-	CASSSNGPAAEAFF	TGTGCCAGCAGCTCCAACGGACCAGCGGCTGAAGCTTTCTTT
many	TRBV20-1	TRBJ1-1	-	CSARRAFF	TGCAGTGCTAGAAGGGCTTTCTTT
many	TRBV2	TRBJ1-5	TRBD1	CASRTGEAAPNQPQHF	TGTGCCAGCAGAACAGGGGAGGCCGCACCTAATCAGCCCCAGCATTTT
-	TRBV19	TRBJ2-5	-	CASSIEDQETQYF	TGTGCCAGTAGTATAGAGGATCAAGAGACCCAGTACTTC
many	TRBV6-1	TRBJ1-1	-	CASGEGTEAFF	TGTGCCAGCGGGGAGGGAACTGAAGCTTTCTTT
many	TRBV7-9	TRBJ1-5	TRBD1	CASSLQGFWSNQPQHF	TGTGCCAGCAGTCTACAGGGGTTTTGGAGCAATCAGCCCCAGCATTTT
many	TRBV9	TRBJ2-5	TRBD2	CASSPWASGDQETQYF	TGTGCCAGCAGTCCCTGGGCTAGCGGGGACCAAGAGACCCAGTACTTC
-	TRBV7-2	TRBJ2-4	-	CASSLGPQRQVQYF	TGTGCCAGCAGCTTAGGCCCCCAAAGACAGGTTCAGTACTTC